The clone carrying this TCR beta chain was counted a few times. The sample is drawn from a study of T cell responses to AZD1222 COVID-19 vaccine. Measured with immunoSEQ multiplex PCR; TCRdb has only the in-frame clones, and not every one. This table has around 140,000 clones, almost 85% appearing once. The CDR3 is 14 residues long. From germline, CDR1 is LNHDA and CDR2 SQIVND (reference sequence). V shed 9 bases and J 10 bases; nucleotides not matched to a gene: 16. The clonotype was recovered from an adult who received the MenACWY meningococcal vaccine as a control. The gene calls are TRBV19 and TRBJ1-1; 8 bases align to TRBD1. The material sequenced was peripheral blood, taken 28 days after the second dose of the MenACWY control vaccine. CDR3 protein: CASRTGPGRVGAFF. In DNA, the CDR3 is TGTGCCAGCCGGACAGGGCCCGGTCGGGTCGGAGCTTTCTTT.